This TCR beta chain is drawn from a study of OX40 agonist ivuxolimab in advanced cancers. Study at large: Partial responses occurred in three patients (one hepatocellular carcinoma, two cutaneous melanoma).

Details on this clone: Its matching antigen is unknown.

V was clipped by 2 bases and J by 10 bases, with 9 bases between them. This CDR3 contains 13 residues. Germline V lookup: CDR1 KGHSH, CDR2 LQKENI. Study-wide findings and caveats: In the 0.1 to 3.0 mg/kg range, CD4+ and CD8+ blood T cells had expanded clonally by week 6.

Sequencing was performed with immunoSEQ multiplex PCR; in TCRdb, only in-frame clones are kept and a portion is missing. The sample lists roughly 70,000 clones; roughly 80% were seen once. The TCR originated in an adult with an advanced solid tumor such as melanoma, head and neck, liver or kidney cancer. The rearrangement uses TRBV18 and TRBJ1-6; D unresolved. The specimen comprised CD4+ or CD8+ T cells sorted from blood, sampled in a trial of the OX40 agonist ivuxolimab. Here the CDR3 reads CASSPSGSSPLHF. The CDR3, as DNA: TGTGCCAGCTCACCATCGGGGAGCTCACCCCTCCACTTT.